The rows below give T cell receptor beta chains drawn from one sample of a study of blood T cell repertoires in COVID-19. TCRdb's table, derived via immunoSEQ multiplex PCR, lists solely in-frame clones and lacks some. The data show 110,000 to 150,000 clones, approximately 85% seen once. Sequencing used peripheral blood. The source is a man aged 50 or older with acute or convalescent COVID-19. Each CDR3 is given with its conserved first and last residue. Fields, in order: V gene, J gene, clone size, D gene, CDR3 DNA, CDR3 protein. D genes are given only for firm matches. Size is stated for part of the rows, as once, few or many counts, or as a class when the clone is expanded.

V: TRBV28; J: TRBJ1-5; size: .; D: TRBD1; DNA: TGTGCCTCCCAGGGGGGCAGGGAGGTTCAGCCCCAGCATTTT; CDR3: CASQGGREVQPQHF
V: TRBV6-5; J: TRBJ2-6; size: .; D: .; DNA: TGTGCCAGCAGTTACCTAGGAGGCTCTGGGGCCAACGTCCTGACTTTC; CDR3: CASSYLGGSGANVLTF
V: TRBV2; J: TRBJ2-3; size: .; D: .; DNA: TGTGCCAGCAGCCAATTGGGACTCGAAAACACAGATACGCAGTATTTT; CDR3: CASSQLGLENTDTQYF
V: TRBV6-5; J: TRBJ1-6; size: .; D: .; DNA: TGTGCCAGCAGAATAAATAATAATTCACCCCTCCACTTT; CDR3: CASRINNNSPLHF
V: TRBV3-1/TRBV3-2; J: TRBJ1-1; size: .; D: .; DNA: TGTGCCAGCAGCCGCTCGGACAGAAGGAACACTGAAGCTTTCTTT; CDR3: CASSRSDRRNTEAFF
V: TRBV24-1; J: TRBJ1-2; size: once; D: .; DNA: TGTGCCACCAGTGATCCGGGGAGGGCTAACTACACCTTC; CDR3: CATSDPGRANYTF
V: TRBV3-1/TRBV3-2; J: TRBJ2-5; size: .; D: .; DNA: TGTGCCAGCAGCCCCCTGCACGGACAACGCCAAGAGACCCAGTACTTC; CDR3: CASSPLHGQRQETQYF
V: TRBV6-5; J: TRBJ1-3; size: once; D: .; DNA: TGTGCCAGCAGTTCCATTCCCCGGGGATCAAACACCATATATTTT; CDR3: CASSSIPRGSNTIYF
V: TRBV4-1; J: TRBJ1-5; size: few; D: TRBD1; DNA: TGCGCCAGCAGCCAGGAGGACAGGGGTGGACAGCCCCAGCATTTT; CDR3: CASSQEDRGGQPQHF
V: TRBV20-1; J: TRBJ2-1; size: .; D: .; DNA: TGCAGTGGTACCGCTCGGAATGAGCAGTTCTTC; CDR3: CSGTARNEQFF
V: TRBV23-1; J: TRBJ1-2; size: few; D: TRBD1; DNA: TGCGCCAGCAGTCAATCAGGCAGGGGGCCGCCCTATGGCTACACCTTC; CDR3: CASSQSGRGPPYGYTF
V: TRBV3-1/TRBV3-2; J: TRBJ2-5; size: .; D: TRBD1; DNA: TGTGCCAGCAGCCAAGTCCTCCCCGGGACAGGGTGGCAAGAGACCCAGTACTTC; CDR3: CASSQVLPGTGWQETQYF
V: TRBV29-1; J: TRBJ2-5; size: .; D: .; DNA: TGCAGCACAAGACAGGGAGGAGAGACCCAGTACTTC; CDR3: CSTRQGGETQYF
V: TRBV10-2; J: TRBJ1-1; size: once; D: TRBD1; DNA: TGCGCCAGCCTAACAGGGGATTCTGAAGCTTTCTTT; CDR3: CASLTGDSEAFF
V: TRBV5-1; J: TRBJ1-4; size: .; D: TRBD1; DNA: TGCGCCAGCAGCGACGACAGGGGGCGGGAAAAACTGTTTTTT; CDR3: CASSDDRGREKLFF
V: TRBV11-2; J: TRBJ1-5; size: .; D: .; DNA: TGTGCCAGCAGCTTAGACGGGGGGGCAAATCAGCCCCAGCATTTT; CDR3: CASSLDGGANQPQHF
V: TRBV5-5; J: TRBJ2-3; size: .; D: .; DNA: TGTGCCAGCAGAAATCCTCTCGACAGTGGTAGCTCAGATACGCAGTATTTT; CDR3: CASRNPLDSGSSDTQYF
V: TRBV7-8; J: TRBJ2-4; size: once; D: .; DNA: TGTGCCAGCAGCCCACAGATAAACAAAAACATTCAGTACTTC; CDR3: CASSPQINKNIQYF
V: TRBV7-3; J: TRBJ2-5; size: .; D: .; DNA: TGTGCCAGCAGCTCGACGGGAGCCTACACAGAGACCCAGTACTTC; CDR3: CASSSTGAYTETQYF
V: TRBV5-6; J: TRBJ2-7; size: .; D: .; DNA: TGTGCCAGCAGCTTGTGGGGCTTAACGGGTCCTACCTACGAGCAGTACTTC; CDR3: CASSLWGLTGPTYEQYF
V: TRBV28; J: TRBJ1-5; size: once; D: .; DNA: TGTGCCAGCAGAGCCGGGACAACCAATCAGCCCCAGCATTTT; CDR3: CASRAGTTNQPQHF
V: TRBV4-2; J: TRBJ2-1; size: .; D: .; DNA: TGTGCCAGCAGCCAAGGCGGACAAAACAATGAGCAGTTCTTC; CDR3: CASSQGGQNNEQFF
V: TRBV6-2/TRBV6-3; J: TRBJ2-1; size: .; D: TRBD1; DNA: TGTGCCGGCAACCCGGGACAGACTCCTTCTGGGCAGTTCTTC; CDR3: CAGNPGQTPSGQFF
V: TRBV27; J: TRBJ1-1; size: .; D: .; DNA: TGTGCCAGCAGTTTCCTCTTTAAGAACACTGAAGCTTTCTTT; CDR3: CASSFLFKNTEAFF
V: TRBV3-1/TRBV3-2; J: TRBJ2-3; size: .; D: TRBD1; DNA: TGTGCCAGCACCGAGGGGCGGGCCAGGGGGATTCGAGATACGCAGTATTTT; CDR3: CASTEGRARGIRDTQYF
V: TRBV6-1; J: TRBJ1-2; size: .; D: TRBD1; DNA: TGTGCCAGCAGTGAATGGTTGTGGGACAGTACTAACTATGGCTACACCTTC; CDR3: CASSEWLWDSTNYGYTF
V: TRBV18; J: TRBJ2-2; size: .; D: .; DNA: TGTGCCAGCTCGCCCCAAACAGATAGGAGGACCGGGGAGCTGTTTTTT; CDR3: CASSPQTDRRTGELFF
V: TRBV2; J: TRBJ1-6; size: .; D: .; DNA: TGTGCCAGCAGGCCCGACAGAAATAATTCACCCCTCCACTTT; CDR3: CASRPDRNNSPLHF
V: TRBV16; J: TRBJ2-7; size: .; D: .; DNA: TGTGCCAGCAGCCGCCCCGACAGGGAGCAGTACTTC; CDR3: CASSRPDREQYF
V: TRBV7-3; J: TRBJ2-3; size: .; D: TRBD2; DNA: TGTGCCAGCAGCTTAGGGCTAGCGGGAGGTTCCGATACGCAGTATTTT; CDR3: CASSLGLAGGSDTQYF
V: TRBV13; J: TRBJ2-3; size: .; D: TRBD2; DNA: TGTGCCAGCAGCTTACTCTCTAGAGCGGGGGCCTATCGGGCAGATACGCAGTATTTT; CDR3: CASSLLSRAGAYRADTQYF
V: TRBV11-3; J: TRBJ2-5; size: .; D: TRBD1; DNA: TGTGCCAGCAGCCGTGGACAGGCTCCGCAAGAGACCCAGTACTTC; CDR3: CASSRGQAPQETQYF
V: TRBV6-5; J: TRBJ2-5; size: .; D: .; DNA: TGTGCCAGCAGTTCAACAGGGACCGGGTGGGAGACCCAGTACTTC; CDR3: CASSSTGTGWETQYF
V: TRBV12-3/TRBV12-4; J: TRBJ2-1; size: .; D: TRBD1; DNA: TGTGCTACCGGGACAGGGGAGTACAATGAGCAGTTCTTC; CDR3: CATGTGEYNEQFF
V: TRBV6-5; J: TRBJ1-5; size: once; D: .; DNA: TGTGCCAGCGGATGGACAGTAAGCAATCAGCCCCAGCATTTT; CDR3: CASGWTVSNQPQHF
V: TRBV10-3; J: TRBJ2-7; size: .; D: TRBD2; DNA: TGTGCCATCGGGACTAGCGGGGGGGTGTACGAGCAGTACTTC; CDR3: CAIGTSGGVYEQYF
V: TRBV30; J: TRBJ1-4; size: .; D: TRBD1; DNA: TGTGCCTGGAGTTTTGACAGGGGAGGGGGTGAAAAACTGTTTTTT; CDR3: CAWSFDRGGGEKLFF
V: TRBV19; J: TRBJ2-5; size: .; D: TRBD1; DNA: TGTGCCAGTAGTACCGGGACAGGGGGGTTGGAGACCCAGTACTTC; CDR3: CASSTGTGGLETQYF
V: TRBV5-3; J: TRBJ2-3; size: .; D: TRBD1; DNA: TGTGCCAGAAGCCGCTTACCTCCGTTTCCGTTCCTTTCCGGGGACAGGGATTCACCAGATACGCAGTATTTT; CDR3: CARSRLPPFPFLSGDRDSPDTQYF
V: TRBV27; J: TRBJ1-1; size: .; D: .; DNA: TGTGCCAGCAGTTACCCTGGCGGGGAGAACACTGAAGCTTTCTTT; CDR3: CASSYPGGENTEAFF
V: TRBV20-1; J: TRBJ2-7; size: .; D: TRBD2; DNA: TGCAGTGGACTAGCGGGTTACGAGCAGTACTTC; CDR3: CSGLAGYEQYF
V: TRBV6-1; J: TRBJ2-7; size: once; D: TRBD2; DNA: TGTGCCAGCAGTGAAGGGCTTAGCGGGACCTACGAGCAGTACTTC; CDR3: CASSEGLSGTYEQYF
V: TRBV5-1; J: TRBJ2-6; size: .; D: .; DNA: TGCGCCAGCAGCTTCTTAATTTCGTACAGGTCGGGGGTTGGGGCCAACGTCCTGACTTTC; CDR3: CASSFLISYRSGVGANVLTF